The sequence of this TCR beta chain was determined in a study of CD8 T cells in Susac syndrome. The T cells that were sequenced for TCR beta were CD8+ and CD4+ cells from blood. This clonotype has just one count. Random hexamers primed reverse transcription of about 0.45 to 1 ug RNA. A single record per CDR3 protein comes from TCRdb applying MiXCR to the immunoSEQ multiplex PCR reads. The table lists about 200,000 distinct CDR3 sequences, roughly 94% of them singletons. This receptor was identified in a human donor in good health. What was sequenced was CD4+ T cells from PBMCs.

Written as DNA, the CDR3 is TGTGCCAGCAGCCGCGGGACCGGGGACACTGAAGCTTTCTTT. It is translated as CASSRGTGDTEAFF. The chain employs TRBV28 and TRBJ1-1; maybe TRBD1 (5 bases). The CDR3 length is 14 residues. Germline V gene data show CDR1 as MDHEN and CDR2 as SYDVKM. The germline V and J ends were trimmed by 6 bases and 3 bases, with 14 bases remaining between them.